This entry describes one T cell receptor beta chain. Its antigen is unknown. PCR primers comprised 60 Vbeta and 13 Jbeta primers. Only in-frame clones appear in the TCRdb table, and some are missing; sequencing was by immunoSEQ multiplex PCR. The sample includes around 100,000 clones, over 65% of them seen just once. The V end lost 0 bases, the J end lost 2 bases, and 12 bases lay between the germline ends. The CDR3 consists of 15 residues. Germline CDR1 and CDR2: SGDLS and YYNGEE. The data stem from a study of cytomegalovirus exposure and HLA in healthy donors. Study-level points and caveats: Productive status was seen about 90% or about 30% of the time for most TCR beta V segments in an earlier analysis.

This receptor was taken from a middle-aged woman in good health and CMV-seronegative. Material: PBMCs. V is TRBV9 and J is TRBJ2-7; the D gene is possibly TRBD2 (7 bases). The CDR3 spells CASSVGGGTTYEQYF. In nucleotides, the CDR3 is TGTGCCAGCAGCGTAGGGGGGGGCACCACCTACGAGCAGTACTTC.